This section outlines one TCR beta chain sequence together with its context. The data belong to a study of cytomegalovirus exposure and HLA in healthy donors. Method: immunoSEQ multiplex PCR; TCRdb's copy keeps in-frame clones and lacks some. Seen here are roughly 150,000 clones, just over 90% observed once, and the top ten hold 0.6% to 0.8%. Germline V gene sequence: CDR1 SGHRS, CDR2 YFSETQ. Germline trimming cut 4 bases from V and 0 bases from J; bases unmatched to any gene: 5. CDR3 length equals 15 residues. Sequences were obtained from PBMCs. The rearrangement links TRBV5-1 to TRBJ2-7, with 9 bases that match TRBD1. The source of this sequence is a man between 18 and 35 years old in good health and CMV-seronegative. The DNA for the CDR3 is TGCGCCAGCAGCCGGGGACAGGGAACCTCCTACGAGCAGTACGTC. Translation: CASSRGQGTSYEQYV.